This T cell receptor (beta chain) was identified in a study of blood T cells in healthy people across ages. This clonotype was seen a handful of times. The use of a sample-barcoded 5' primer and a J-beta primer mix characterized a second PCR of roughly 7 to 12 cycles. TCRdb used MiXCR to reprocess the 5' RACE reads, holding one entry per CDR3 protein. This table has about 640,000 distinct CDR3 sequences, around three fifths appearing once. The CDR3 has 17 residues. The germline V gene has CDR1 SGHVS and CDR2 FQNEAQ. The germline V and J ends were trimmed by 1 base and 5 bases, with 20 bases remaining between them.

This clonotype was sampled from a man between 60 and 70 years old in good health. Source material: blood. The chain carries TRBV7-8 and TRBJ1-2; D gene ambiguous. The DNA for the CDR3 is TGTGCCAGCAGCTTAGTGGTCTTGCAGGCGGGGAGGTATGGCTACACCTTC. This encodes CASSLVVLQAGRYGYTF.